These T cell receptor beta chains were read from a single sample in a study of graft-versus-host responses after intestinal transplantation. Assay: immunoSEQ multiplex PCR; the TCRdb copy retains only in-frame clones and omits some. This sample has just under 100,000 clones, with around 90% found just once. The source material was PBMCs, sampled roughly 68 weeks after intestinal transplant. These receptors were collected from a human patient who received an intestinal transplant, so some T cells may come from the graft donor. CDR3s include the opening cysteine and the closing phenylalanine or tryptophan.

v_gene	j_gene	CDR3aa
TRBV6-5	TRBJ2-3	CASSYWSGGADTQYF
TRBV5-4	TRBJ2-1	CASSPGLAAYNEQFF
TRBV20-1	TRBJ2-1	CSARNYNEQFF
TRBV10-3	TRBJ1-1	CAISENPGGNTEAFF
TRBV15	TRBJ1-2	CATSRSGLPYGYTF
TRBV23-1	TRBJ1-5	CASFSHPRGGLGSNQPQHF
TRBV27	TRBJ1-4	CASSPGVYEKLFF
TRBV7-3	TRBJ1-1	CASSPTGTGDYEAFF
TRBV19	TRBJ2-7	CASRDRDSYEQYF
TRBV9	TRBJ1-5	CASSPGVVGFNQPQHF
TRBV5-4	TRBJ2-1	CASSLDSGSSYNEQFF
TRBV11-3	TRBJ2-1	CASSLDRSGGGEQFF
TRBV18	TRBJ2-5	CASSPPVLAGETQYF
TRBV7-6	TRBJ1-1	CASSLAPRADTEAFF
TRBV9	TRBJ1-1	CASSAGTGLFTEAFF
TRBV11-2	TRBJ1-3	CASSSQFPRGGNTIYF
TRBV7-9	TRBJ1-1	CASSLYNTEAFF
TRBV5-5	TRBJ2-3	CASSLGQASVTDTQYF
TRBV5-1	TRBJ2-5	CASSLWGAGGEETQYF
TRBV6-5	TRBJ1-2	CASSYSSIGSKDGYTF
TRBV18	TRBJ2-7	CASSPPGTGGPYEQYF
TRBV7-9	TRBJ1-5	CASSFYSGQGGQPQHF
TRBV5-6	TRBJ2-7	CASTPGQGGYEQYF
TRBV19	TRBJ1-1	CASSIGGTTNTEAFF
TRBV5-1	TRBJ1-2	CASSHKGQGYTF
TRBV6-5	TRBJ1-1	CASRLRVRGTEAFF
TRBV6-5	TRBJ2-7	CASGGISYEQYF
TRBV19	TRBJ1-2	CASRPPDQGDYGYTF
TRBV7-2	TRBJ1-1	CASSIQFAAEAFF
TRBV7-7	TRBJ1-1	CASRGDRVGGAFF
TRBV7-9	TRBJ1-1	CASSLGEVTEAFF
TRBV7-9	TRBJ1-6	CASTTWSSGDSPLHF
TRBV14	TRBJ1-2	CASSPGQNYGYTF
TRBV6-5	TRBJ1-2	CASSYSRDNYGYTF
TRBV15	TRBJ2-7	CATSKGVAGTYEQYF
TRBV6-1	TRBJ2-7	CASRAGTAPYEQYF
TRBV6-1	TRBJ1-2	CASSGGLYGYTF
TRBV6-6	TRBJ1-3	CASSSRSFSGNTIYF
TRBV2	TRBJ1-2	CASTPTGQGAPNYGYTF
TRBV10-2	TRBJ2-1	CASRRATSGSSYNEQFF
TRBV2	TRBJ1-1	CASSGIRGVTEAFF
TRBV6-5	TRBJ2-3	CASSWASGARGDTQYF
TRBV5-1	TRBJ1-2	CASSLIGGTNYGYTF
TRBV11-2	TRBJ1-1	CASSLGGLYTEAFF
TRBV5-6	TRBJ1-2	CASSLFLRQLNYGYTF
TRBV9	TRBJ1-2	CASSVGVGADYGYTF
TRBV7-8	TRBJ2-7	CASSLGQAPYEQYF
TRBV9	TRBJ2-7	CASSVGGSGAHEQYF
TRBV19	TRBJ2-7	CASSGQGDGDYEQYF
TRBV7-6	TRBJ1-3	CASSLAREGNTIYF
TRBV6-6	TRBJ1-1	CACTENTEAFF
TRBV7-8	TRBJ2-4	CASSQRTGLAKNIQYF
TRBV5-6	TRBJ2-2	CASSLARATGELFF